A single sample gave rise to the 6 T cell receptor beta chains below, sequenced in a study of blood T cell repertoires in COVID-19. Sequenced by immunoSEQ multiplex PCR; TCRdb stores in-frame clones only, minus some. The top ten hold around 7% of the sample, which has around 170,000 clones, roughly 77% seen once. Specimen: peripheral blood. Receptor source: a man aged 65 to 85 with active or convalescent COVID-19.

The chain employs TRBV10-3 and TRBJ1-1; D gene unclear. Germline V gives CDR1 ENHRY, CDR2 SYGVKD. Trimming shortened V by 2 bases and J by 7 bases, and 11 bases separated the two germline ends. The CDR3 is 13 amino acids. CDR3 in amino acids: CAISEVSSGEAFF. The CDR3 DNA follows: TGTGCCATCAGTGAGGTCTCGAGCGGTGAAGCTTTCTTT.

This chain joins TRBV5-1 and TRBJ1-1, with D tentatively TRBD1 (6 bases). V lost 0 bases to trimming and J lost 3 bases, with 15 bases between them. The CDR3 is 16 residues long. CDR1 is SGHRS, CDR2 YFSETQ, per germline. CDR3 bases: TGCGCCAGCAGCTTGGGGACAACAGGGTGGGACACTGAAGCTTTCTTT. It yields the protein CASSLGTTGWDTEAFF.

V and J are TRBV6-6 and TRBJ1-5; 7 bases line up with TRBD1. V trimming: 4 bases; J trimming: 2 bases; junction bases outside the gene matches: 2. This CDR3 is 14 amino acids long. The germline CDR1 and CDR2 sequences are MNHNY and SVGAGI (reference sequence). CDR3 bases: TGTGCCAGCAGTTTCACAGGGGGCAATCAGCCCCAGCATTTT. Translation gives CASSFTGGNQPQHF.

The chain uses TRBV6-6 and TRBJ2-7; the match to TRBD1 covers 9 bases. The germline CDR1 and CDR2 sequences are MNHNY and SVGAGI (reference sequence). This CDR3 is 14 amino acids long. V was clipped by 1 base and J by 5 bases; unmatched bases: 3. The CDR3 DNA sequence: TGTGCCAGCAGTTACTGGGGGACAGGGAACGAGCAGTACTTC. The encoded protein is CASSYWGTGNEQYF.

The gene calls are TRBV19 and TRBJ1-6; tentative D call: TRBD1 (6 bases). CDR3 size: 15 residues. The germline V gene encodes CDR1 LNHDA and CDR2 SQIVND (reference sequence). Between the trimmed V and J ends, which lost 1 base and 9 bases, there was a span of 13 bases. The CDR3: CASSIGAGDRSPLHF. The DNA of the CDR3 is TGTGCCAGTAGTATAGGGGCAGGGGATCGTTCACCCCTCCACTTT.

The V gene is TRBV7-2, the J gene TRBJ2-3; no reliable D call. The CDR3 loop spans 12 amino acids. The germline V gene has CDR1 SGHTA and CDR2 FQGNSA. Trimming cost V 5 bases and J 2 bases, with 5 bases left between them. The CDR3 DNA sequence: TGTGCCAGCAGCCCCCACACAGATACGCAGTATTTT. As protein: CASSPHTDTQYF. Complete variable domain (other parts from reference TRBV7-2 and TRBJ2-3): GAGVSQSPSNKVTEKGKDVELRCDPISGHTALYWYRQSLGQGLEFLIYFQGNSAPDKSGLPSDRFSAERTGGSVSTLTIQRTQQEDSAVYLCASSPHTDTQYFGPGTRLTVL.